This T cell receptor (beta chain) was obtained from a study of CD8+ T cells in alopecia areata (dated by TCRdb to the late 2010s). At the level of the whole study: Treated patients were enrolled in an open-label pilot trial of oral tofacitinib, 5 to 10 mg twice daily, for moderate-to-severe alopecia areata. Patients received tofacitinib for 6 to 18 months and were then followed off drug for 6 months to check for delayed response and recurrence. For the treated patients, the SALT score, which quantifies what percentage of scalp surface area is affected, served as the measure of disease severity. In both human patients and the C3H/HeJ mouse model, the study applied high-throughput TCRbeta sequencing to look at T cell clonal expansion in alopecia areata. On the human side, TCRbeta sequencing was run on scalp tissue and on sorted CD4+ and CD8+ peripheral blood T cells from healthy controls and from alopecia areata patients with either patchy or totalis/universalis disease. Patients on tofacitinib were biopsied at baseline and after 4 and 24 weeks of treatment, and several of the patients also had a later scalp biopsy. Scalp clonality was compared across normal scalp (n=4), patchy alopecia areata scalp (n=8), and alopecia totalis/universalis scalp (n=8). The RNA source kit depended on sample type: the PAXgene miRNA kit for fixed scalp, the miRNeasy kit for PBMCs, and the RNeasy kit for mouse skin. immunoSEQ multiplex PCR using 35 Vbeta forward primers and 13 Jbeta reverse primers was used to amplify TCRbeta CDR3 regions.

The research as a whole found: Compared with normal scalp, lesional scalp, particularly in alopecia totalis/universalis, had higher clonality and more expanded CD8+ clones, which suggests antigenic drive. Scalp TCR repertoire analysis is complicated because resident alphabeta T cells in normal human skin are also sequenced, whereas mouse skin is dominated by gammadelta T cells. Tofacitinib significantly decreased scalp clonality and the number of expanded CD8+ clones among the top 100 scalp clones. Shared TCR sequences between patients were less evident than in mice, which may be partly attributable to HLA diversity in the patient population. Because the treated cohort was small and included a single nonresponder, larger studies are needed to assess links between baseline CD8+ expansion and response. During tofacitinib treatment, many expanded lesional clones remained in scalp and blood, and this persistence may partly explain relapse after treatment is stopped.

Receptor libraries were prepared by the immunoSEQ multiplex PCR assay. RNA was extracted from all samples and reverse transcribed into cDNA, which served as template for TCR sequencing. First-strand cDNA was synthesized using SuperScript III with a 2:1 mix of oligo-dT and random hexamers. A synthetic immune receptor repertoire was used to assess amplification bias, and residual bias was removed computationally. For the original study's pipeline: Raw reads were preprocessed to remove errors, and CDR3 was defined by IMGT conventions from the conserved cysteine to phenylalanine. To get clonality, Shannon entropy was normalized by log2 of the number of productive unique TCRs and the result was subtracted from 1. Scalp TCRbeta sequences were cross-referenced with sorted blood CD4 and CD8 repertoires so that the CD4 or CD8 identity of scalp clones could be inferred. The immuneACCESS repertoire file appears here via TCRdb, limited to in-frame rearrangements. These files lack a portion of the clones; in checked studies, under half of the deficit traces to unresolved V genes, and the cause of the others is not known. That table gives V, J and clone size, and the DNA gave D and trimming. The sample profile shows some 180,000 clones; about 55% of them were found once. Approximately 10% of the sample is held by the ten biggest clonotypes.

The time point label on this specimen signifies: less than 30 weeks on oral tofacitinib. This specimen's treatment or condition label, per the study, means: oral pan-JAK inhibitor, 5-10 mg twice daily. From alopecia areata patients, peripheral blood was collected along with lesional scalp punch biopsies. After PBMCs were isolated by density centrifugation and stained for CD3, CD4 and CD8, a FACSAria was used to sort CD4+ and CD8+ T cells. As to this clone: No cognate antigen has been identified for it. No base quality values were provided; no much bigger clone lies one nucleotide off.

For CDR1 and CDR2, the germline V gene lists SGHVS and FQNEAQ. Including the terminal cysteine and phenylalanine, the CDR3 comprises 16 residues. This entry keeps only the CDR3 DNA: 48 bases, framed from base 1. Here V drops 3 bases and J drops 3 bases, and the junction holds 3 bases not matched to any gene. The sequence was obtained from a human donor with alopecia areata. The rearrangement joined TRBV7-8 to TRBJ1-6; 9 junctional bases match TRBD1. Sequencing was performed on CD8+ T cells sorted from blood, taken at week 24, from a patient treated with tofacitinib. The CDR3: CASSFRDRDYNSPLHF. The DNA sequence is TGTGCCAGCAGCTTCCGGGACAGGGACTATAATTCACCCCTCCACTTT.